This TCR beta chain was captured in a study of blood T cells in healthy people across ages (dated by TCRdb to between 2015 and 2016). At the level of the whole study: In model experiments, roughly one uniquely barcoded TCR beta cDNA molecule per two T cells was captured by template switching. The donors were divided into four age groups: young (average approximately 15 years), middle-aged (about 41), aged (62) and long-lived (approximately 74). The study measured age-related changes in TCR beta repertoire diversity using deep sequencing normalized with unique cDNA molecular identifiers. To avoid experimental bias, donors of different ages were randomly spread across the sequencing lanes. Two additional independent replicas of 1 million unique cDNA reads from the same blood draw were analyzed for two donors (one aged 18 to 29 and one aged 80 or older).

Library method: 5' RACE. The sequencing machine was an Illumina HiSeq 2500. A second PCR of roughly 7 to 12 cycles was run with a J-beta primer mix and a sample-barcoded 5' primer. A unique molecular identifier was introduced onto each TCR beta cDNA molecule by a template-switch 5' adaptor carrying 12 random nucleotides. At least 2.5 million CDR3-containing paired-end reads were obtained from each sample. First-strand cDNA was synthesized from all RNA with the Mint cDNA synthesis kit, primed by a TRBC-specific oligonucleotide. Following uracil-DNA glycosylase treatment, all cDNA underwent a first 18-cycle PCR with the universal primers M1SS and BC2_uni_R. Regarding the original processing steps: For normalization, 1 million high-quality reads were randomly selected from each sample, with every read carrying a distinct molecular identifier. Instead of being binned into consensus sequences, reads with shared molecular identifiers were discarded. MiTCR, set to a Q25 quality threshold and the strictest error-elimination algorithm, was used for CDR3 identification, clonotype clustering and error correction. A nonparametric unseen species model with Euler transformation was used to estimate a lower bound on total TCR beta diversity. The public reads were quality trimmed at Q25 with fastp and then assembled into clones with MiXCR by TCRdb, keeping productive beta chains. Here each entry gathers all rows of one CDR3 protein and keeps the most common genes and DNA. None of the V and J calls come from the authors' own analysis; TCRdb made them. This sample lists some 1.5 million distinct CDR3 sequences; 28% were detected once. The ten largest account for over 7% of the sample.

Spanning cysteine to phenylalanine, the CDR3 consists of 18 amino acids. The sequence is cut down to CDR3 DNA, 54 bases in frame from base 1. Clipping removes 7 bases from V and 2 bases from J, with 23 as the unmatched junction base count. CDR1 and CDR2, looked up from the germline V gene, are SQVTM and ANQGSEA. The donors were some 39 Caucasian individuals from Russia, aged 6 to 90 years, who were systemically healthy. Each donor gave 8 to 10 milliliters of peripheral blood, collected into EDTA-treated Vacutainer tubes. Ficoll-Paque density-gradient centrifugation was used to isolate PBMCs, with at least 6.5 million obtained per sample. Total RNA, at least 6 micrograms per sample, was extracted from PBMCs with Trizol reagent. The percentages of naive CD45RAhigh/CD27high T cells were determined by flow cytometry on a PBMC aliquot from every donor. Results and caveats for the whole study, not just this receptor: Bulk unsorted PBMC profiling prevented conclusive comparison of naive and antigen-experienced compartments. Observed TCR beta diversity per million T cells fell roughly linearly with age, and a significant reduction was already apparent by age about 38. Estimates of total diversity based on one million sequenced T cells were considered lower bounds and underestimates. The long-lived group showed more naive CD4+ T cells, fewer expanded clones and increased TCR diversity than the aged group, suggesting age selection. Observed TCR beta diversity correlated strongly with the percentage of naive T cells measured by flow cytometry. Because the CMV infection status of the donors was unknown, age-related changes in expanded clonotypes may potentially have been confounded.

This clonotype was detected ten times or more. No antigen is known for it. No base-level quality is on record; no much larger clone is a single base apart. Sequences were obtained from blood. The source of this sequence is a woman younger than 45 in good health. Here the chain combines TRBV29-1 and TRBJ2-7, and 7 bases in between align with TRBD1. At the DNA level, the sequence is TGCAGCGGCCGAGGTGAAACAGGGGATACTGTCGACACCTACGAGCAGTACTTC. Translated, this gives CSGRGETGDTVDTYEQYF.